These 4 T cell receptor beta chains were all obtained from the same sample, sequenced in a study of shared clonotypes between healthy human individuals. The table came from immunoSEQ multiplex PCR; TCRdb's copy has only in-frame clones and leaves some out. The sample includes around 99,000 clones, 68% of them seen just once. Sequenced input: memory CD8+ T cells sorted from blood. Subset reported: CD45RO+ cells pooled with CCR7-negative TemRA cells. The source of these receptors is a young man in good health.

The V and J genes are TRBV16 and TRBJ2-1; D remains unclear. The CDR3 runs to 14 residues. Trimming stripped 1 base from V and 9 bases from J, with 13 bases between. The V gene's germline CDR1 is KGHSY and CDR2 FQNENV. CDR3 bases: TGTGCCAGCAGCCAATGTGTAAAAGGTTGTGAGCAGTTCTTC. This codes for CASSQCVKGCEQFF.

The V call is TRBV28, the J call TRBJ2-1, with 14 bases that match TRBD2. The CDR3 spans 17 residues. V lost 5 bases and J lost 9; bases outside the gene matches: 12. Looked up from germline, CDR1 is MDHEN and CDR2 is SYDVKM. CDR3: CASSPGLAGELGGEQFF. The DNA for the CDR3 is TGTGCCAGCAGTCCGGGACTAGCGGGAGAACTTGGGGGTGAGCAGTTCTTC.

CDR3: CASSYSREGQHNEQFF. The CDR3 region has the DNA TGTGCCAGCAGTTACTCGAGGGAGGGCCAACACAATGAGCAGTTCTTC. The chain joins TRBV6-6 to TRBJ2-1; TRBD2 matches at 7 bases. The CDR3 length is 16 residues. Germline CDR1 MNHNY, CDR2 SVGAGI (reference sequence). The V segment lost 0 bases and the J segment 5 bases; nucleotides outside the gene matches: 7.

The V gene is TRBV6-1, the J gene TRBJ1-5, with D hard to call. The germline V gene encodes CDR1 MNHNS and CDR2 SASEGT. The CDR3 totals 13 residues. The germline V and J ends were trimmed by 0 bases and 7 bases, with 7 bases remaining between them. Here the CDR3 reads CASSEAPRQPQHF. The CDR3, as DNA: TGTGCCAGCAGTGAAGCACCGCGACAGCCCCAGCATTTT.